Shown below are 29 T cell receptor beta chains from a single sample sequenced in a study of cytomegalovirus exposure and HLA in healthy donors. Researchers ran the PCR with 60 Vbeta and 13 Jbeta primers. Some clones are missing from TCRdb's copy, which holds only in-frame ones; the method was immunoSEQ multiplex PCR. The table records under 45,000 clones, about 72% of them present only once. Sequencing was done on a sample of PBMCs. Receptors were obtained from a man in his thirties or forties in good health and CMV-seronegative.

V gene TRBV10-3 combines with J gene TRBJ2-3; D perhaps matches TRBD1 (5 bases). The CDR3 totals 14 residues. Germline CDR1 is ENHRY and CDR2 is SYGVKD. V lost 3 bases and J lost 1, with 8 bases in between. The CDR3 nucleotides read TGTGCCATCAGTGATCTAGGGGGCACAGATACGCAGTATTTT. Translating gives CAISDLGGTDTQYF.

CDR3 coding DNA: TGTGCCGTAGGGACAGGGTTTGAGGATGGCTACACCTTC. Translation: CAVGTGFEDGYTF. The chain has TRBV10-3 and TRBJ1-2; 9 nucleotides match TRBD1. After removal of 11 bases from V and 6 bases from J, the junction contained 10 bases not matched to a gene. Germline V CDR1 and CDR2: ENHRY, SYGVKD. This CDR3 has 13 amino acids.

Written as DNA, the CDR3 is TGTGCCAGCAGCGCGGCCCGGGACAGGGTGTATGGCTACACCTTC. This sequence encodes CASSAARDRVYGYTF. The chain couples TRBV28 to TRBJ1-2, with 9 bases that match TRBD1. CDR1 and CDR2 (germline): MDHEN, SYDVKM. This CDR3 has 15 amino acids. Trimming removed 6 bases from V and 5 bases from J; junction bases left unmatched: 10.

V usage is TRBV6-5 and J usage is TRBJ1-3; D ambiguous. Trimming stripped 6 bases from V and 3 bases from J, with 12 bases between. The CDR3 is made up of 14 amino acids. CDR1 is MNHEY and CDR2 is SVGAGI in the germline V gene. CDR3 amino acids: CASSRSGIGNTIYF. CDR3 coding DNA: TGTGCCAGCAGCCGTTCGGGTATTGGAAACACCATATATTTT.

In its sample, this clone was seen a few times. The chain has TRBV6-5 and TRBJ1-2; TRBD1 aligns across 7 bases. The junction had 5 bases not matched to a gene; V was cut back by 2 bases and J by 14 bases. The length of the CDR3 is 11 residues. Germline CDR1 and CDR2: MNHEY and SVGAGI. CDR3 region: CASSYQGTATF. The CDR3 DNA follows: TGTGCCAGCAGTTACCAAGGGACAGCAACCTTC.

The V gene is TRBV5-1, the J gene TRBJ1-2, with a tentative D call TRBD1 (6 bases). V dropped 7 bases and J dropped 5 bases, with 21 bases sitting between them. Germline-derived CDR1 and CDR2 are SGHRS and YFSETQ. The length of the CDR3 is 15 residues. The CDR3: CASRLQQGWEYGYTF. CDR3 nucleotides: TGCGCCAGCCGACTCCAACAGGGCTGGGAATATGGCTACACCTTC.

The gene calls are TRBV5-6 and TRBJ2-4; tentatively, D is TRBD2 (6 bases). V lost 0 bases to trimming and J lost 6 bases, with 10 bases between them. Germline CDR1 SGHDT, CDR2 YYEEEE. There are 14 residues in the CDR3. CDR3 region: CASSLGGVGNIQYF. CDR3 nucleotide sequence: TGTGCCAGCAGCTTGGGGGGGGTGGGAAACATTCAGTACTTC. Full variable domain (outside the CDR3, taken from reference TRBV5-6 and TRBJ2-4): DAGVTQSPTHLIKTRGQQVTLRCSPKSGHDTVSWYQQALGQGPQFIFQYYEEEERQRGNFPDRFSGHQFPNYSSELNVNALLLGDSALYLCASSLGGVGNIQYFGAGTRLSVL.

Only one count was recorded for this clone. V and J are TRBV19 and TRBJ2-1, with 8 positions matching TRBD1. CDR3 length: 13 amino acids. CDR1 and CDR2 from the germline V gene are LNHDA and SQIVND (reference sequence). Trimming took 6 bases from V and 7 from J; bases not matched to a gene: 5. Here the CDR3 reads CASRYRGTNEQFF. The CDR3 bases are TGTGCCAGTAGATACAGGGGGACAAATGAGCAGTTCTTC.

The J gene is TRBJ1-2, the V gene TRBV15, with TRBD1 matching 7 bases. Trimming at V came to 3 bases and at J to 6 bases, leaving 10 bases not matched to a gene. CDR3 size: 15 residues. The germline CDR1 and CDR2 sequences are LNHNV and YYDKDF (reference sequence). DNA for the CDR3: TGTGCCACCAGCAGCCTAATGGGACAGCCTGATGGCTACACCTTC. This translates into CATSSLMGQPDGYTF.

The V call is TRBV7-8, the J call TRBJ2-7; no reliable D call. Germline V CDR1 and CDR2: SGHVS, FQNEAQ. Trimming cost V 2 bases and J 5 bases, with 19 bases left between them. This CDR3 is built from 16 residues. CDR3 protein: CASSLLLTARVDEQYF. CDR3 sequence (DNA): TGTGCCAGCAGCTTATTGTTGACTGCCAGAGTCGACGAGCAGTACTTC.

The chain carries TRBV4-2 and TRBJ2-5; 10 nucleotides match TRBD2. Germline V gives CDR1 LGHNA, CDR2 YNFKEQ. The ends lost 1 base at V and 4 bases at J; junction bases unmatched: 6. The CDR3 runs 16 residues. The CDR3 reads CASSQALAGTPETQYF. Written as DNA, the CDR3 is TGTGCCAGCAGCCAAGCACTAGCGGGGACACCAGAGACCCAGTACTTC.

By proportion, this clone is large. This chain links TRBV7-2 with TRBJ1-2; 8 nucleotides line up with TRBD1. This CDR3 comprises 15 residues. The germline gives CDR1 SGHTA, CDR2 FQGNSA. The ends lost 3 bases at V and 3 bases at J; junction bases unmatched: 6. CDR3 nucleotide sequence: TGTGCCAGCAGCTTGACAGGGGTGGTAGACTATGGCTACACCTTC. Protein product: CASSLTGVVDYGYTF.

The chain joins TRBV10-3 to TRBJ2-7; 9 nucleotides align to TRBD1. CDR1 is ENHRY, CDR2 SYGVKD, per germline. CDR3 length: 14 residues. Trimming at V came to 4 bases and at J to 1 base, leaving 2 bases not matched to a gene. This CDR3 reads CAISGGTGSYEQYF. DNA for the CDR3: TGTGCCATCAGTGGCGGGACAGGGTCCTACGAGCAGTACTTC.

The J gene is TRBJ2-7, the V gene TRBV6-6, with TRBD2 matching over 9 bases. The CDR3 is 15 residues long. Germline lookup yields CDR1 MNHNY and CDR2 SVGAGI (reference sequence). Unmatched junction bases numbered 8, after V lost 4 bases and J lost 4 bases. The CDR3 DNA reads TGTGCCAGCAGTTCTGGCGCGGGAGGGGAGTACGAGCAGTACTTC. It codes for CASSSGAGGEYEQYF.

The rearrangement uses TRBV19 and TRBJ1-2; weak D call: TRBD1 (5 bases). CDR3 size: 12 residues. Germline CDR1 and CDR2: LNHDA and SQIVND (reference sequence). Trimming took off 2 bases at V and 7 bases at J, with 8 bases between the two ends. CDR3 nucleotide sequence: TGTGCCAGTAGTATAAGGGGCCGTGGCTACACCTTC. It codes for CASSIRGRGYTF.

This rearrangement joins TRBV6-6 to TRBJ2-7; possible D gene TRBD2, 5 bases. The CDR3 totals 12 residues. From germline, CDR1 is MNHNY and CDR2 SVGAGI (reference sequence). The V and J ends lost 0 bases and 10 bases respectively, with 10 bases between them. CDR3 sequence: CASSYSEGRQYF. In DNA form, the CDR3 reads TGTGCCAGCAGTTACTCTGAGGGCCGCCAGTACTTC.

This clone appeared a single time. The chain uses TRBV10-2 and TRBJ1-5; no reliable D call. Between the trimmed V and J ends, which lost 1 base and 2 bases, there was a span of 9 bases. Germline V CDR1 and CDR2: WSHSY, SAAADI. The CDR3 extends over 15 amino acids. CDR3 DNA sequence: TGCGCCAGCAGTGAGTGGAGGGCAGGCAATCAGCCCCAGCATTTT. Encoded protein: CASSEWRAGNQPQHF.

This sequence joins TRBV4-2 and TRBJ2-1; a weak D match, TRBD2 (5 bases). The V and J ends lost 3 bases and 5 bases respectively, with 8 bases between them. The CDR3 has 13 amino acids. Germline values: CDR1 LGHNA, CDR2 YNFKEQ. CDR3 bases: TGTGCCAGCAGCCAGGGGAGCAACAATGAGCAGTTCTTC. This codes for CASSQGSNNEQFF.

Only one count was recorded for this clone. In DNA, the CDR3 is TGTGCCAGCTCACTTACAGGGAGCACTGAAGCTTTCTTT. This translates into CASSLTGSTEAFF. This chain links TRBV18 with TRBJ1-1, with D possibly matching TRBD1 (6 bases). From germline, CDR1 is KGHSH and CDR2 LQKENI. The CDR3 extends over 13 amino acids. V lost 4 bases, J lost 4 bases, and 10 bases lay in between.

This chain links TRBV29-1 with TRBJ2-3, with 11 bases that match TRBD2. There are 15 residues in the CDR3. Losses at the gene ends were 6 bases for V and 6 bases for J; bases not matched to a gene: 11. The germline V gene has CDR1 SQVTM and CDR2 ANQGSEA. Here the CDR3 DNA reads TGCAGCGTCCCTACTAGCGGGGGATCCGGGGATACGCAGTATTTT. Translated, it gives CSVPTSGGSGDTQYF.

This clone occurred a few times. The rearrangement uses TRBV2 and TRBJ1-2, with 9 bases matching TRBD1. Germline CDR1 SNHLY, CDR2 FYNNEI. V gave up 8 bases and J gave up 8 bases; unmatched junction bases: 9. This CDR3 comprises 13 residues. DNA of the CDR3: TGTGCCAGCCGGGGACAGGGCCTGGGCGGCTACACCTTC. This gives the protein CASRGQGLGGYTF.

J is TRBJ2-1 and V is TRBV9; TRBD2 matches 8 bases. J gave up 8 bases and V 5 bases, and 3 bases lay outside the gene matches. The CDR3 has 12 amino acids. From germline, CDR1 is SGDLS and CDR2 YYNGEE. CDR3 DNA sequence: TGTGCCAGCAGTCTTAGCGGGGATGAGCAGTTCTTC. Translation: CASSLSGDEQFF.

Written as DNA, the CDR3 is TGTGCCAGCAGGGGACAGGGAGTCGATGGCTACACCTTC. The encoded protein is CASRGQGVDGYTF. This rearrangement joins TRBV6-5 to TRBJ1-2, with TRBD1 identical over 9 bases. This CDR3 has 13 amino acids. J was trimmed by 6 bases and V by 6 bases; bases with no gene match: 5. Germline lookup yields CDR1 MNHEY and CDR2 SVGAGI.

The chain joins TRBV7-2 to TRBJ2-1; no firm D call. With 5 bases removed from V and 6 bases from J, the gap between germline ends came to 17 bases. This CDR3 region has 15 residues. Germline values: CDR1 SGHTA, CDR2 FQGNSA. CDR3 amino acids: CASSLTVEYFNEQFF. DNA for the CDR3: TGTGCCAGCAGCCTGACGGTGGAGTATTTCAATGAGCAGTTCTTC.

The rearrangement joins TRBV15 to TRBJ1-6; TRBD1 agrees at 10 bases. V shed 0 bases and J 5 bases; nucleotides not matched to a gene: 1. CDR3 size: 16 residues. Germline loops: CDR1 LNHNV, CDR2 YYDKDF (reference sequence). CDR3 sequence: CATSRETGGHNSPLHF. The CDR3 nucleotides read TGTGCCACCAGCAGAGAGACAGGGGGCCATAATTCACCCCTCCACTTT.

Only a few counts were recorded for this clone. The chain joins TRBV10-1 to TRBJ2-1, with no clear D. V was pared by 0 bases and J by 6 bases, with 12 bases between. The CDR3 is made up of 15 amino acids. CDR1 WNHNN and CDR2 SYGVQD come from the germline V gene (reference sequence). DNA for the CDR3: TGCGCCAGCAGTGAGTCTAGACTCCAGAGCAATGAGCAGTTCTTC. This sequence encodes CASSESRLQSNEQFF.

This sequence joins TRBV5-1 and TRBJ1-1; D unresolved. The CDR3 length is 14 residues. The V gene's germline CDR1 is SGHRS and CDR2 YFSETQ. The V end lost 4 bases, the J end lost 3 bases, and 13 bases lay between the germline ends. CDR3 nucleotide sequence: TGCGCCAGCAGCACAATGACGGGAGACACTGAAGCTTTCTTT. Residues: CASSTMTGDTEAFF.

The CDR3 DNA follows: TGTGCCAGCAGCTGGACAAGGGCACTTGAAGCTTTCTTT. This translates into CASSWTRALEAFF. This chain links TRBV5-6 with TRBJ1-1; D is perhaps TRBD1 (5 bases). Germline lookup yields CDR1 SGHDT and CDR2 YYEEEE. Trimming pared 3 bases from V and 7 bases from J, leaving 13 bases between. CDR3 length: 13 amino acids. The whole variable domain, remainder taken from reference TRBV5-6 and TRBJ1-1, is DAGVTQSPTHLIKTRGQQVTLRCSPKSGHDTVSWYQQALGQGPQFIFQYYEEEERQRGNFPDRFSGHQFPNYSSELNVNALLLGDSALYLCASSWTRALEAFFGQGTRLTVV.

The gene calls are TRBV4-1 and TRBJ2-3; TRBD1 is a possible D gene (5 bases). The CDR3 is 17 amino acids. The germline V and J ends were trimmed by 4 bases and 3 bases, with 20 bases remaining between them. In germline, CDR1 is MGHRA, CDR2 YSYEKL. The CDR3 region is CASSLAWTPARTDTQYF. The CDR3 region has the DNA TGCGCCAGCAGCCTCGCCTGGACACCAGCTCGGACAGATACGCAGTATTTT.